This T cell receptor (beta chain) was sequenced during a study of shared clonotypes between healthy human individuals. Whole-study findings and limits: Non-shared clonotypes had lower generation probabilities than those shared by all four donors. Among the subsets, naive ones generally showed larger estimated richness than memory ones. Expectations were that clonotype sharing among donors would be affected by sequencing depth.

Germline V gene sequence: CDR1 MDHEN, CDR2 SYDVKM. The CDR3 sequence is 14 residues long. J was trimmed by 3 bases and V by 6 bases; bases with no gene match: 5. In replicate PCRs of sorted subsets, about 220 ng DNA, approximately 30,000 T cell genomes, was used. Generated by immunoSEQ multiplex PCR, the TCRdb table keeps only in-frame clones and is missing some. The table lists some 2.1 million clones, approximately 94% of them singletons. A single count supports this clone. The antigen remains undetermined. Positively selected for CCR7, the CD45RO-negative cells used as naive CD8 cells excluded terminally differentiated effector memory CD45RA+ cells.

The clonotype comes from a man younger than 35 in good health. This chain links TRBV28 with TRBJ1-5; 7 bases line up with TRBD1. The specimen was naive CD8+ T cells sorted from blood. The CDR3 bases are TGTGCCAGCAGCCCCGGACAGGCCAATCAGCCCCAGCATTTT. Translating gives CASSPGQANQPQHF.